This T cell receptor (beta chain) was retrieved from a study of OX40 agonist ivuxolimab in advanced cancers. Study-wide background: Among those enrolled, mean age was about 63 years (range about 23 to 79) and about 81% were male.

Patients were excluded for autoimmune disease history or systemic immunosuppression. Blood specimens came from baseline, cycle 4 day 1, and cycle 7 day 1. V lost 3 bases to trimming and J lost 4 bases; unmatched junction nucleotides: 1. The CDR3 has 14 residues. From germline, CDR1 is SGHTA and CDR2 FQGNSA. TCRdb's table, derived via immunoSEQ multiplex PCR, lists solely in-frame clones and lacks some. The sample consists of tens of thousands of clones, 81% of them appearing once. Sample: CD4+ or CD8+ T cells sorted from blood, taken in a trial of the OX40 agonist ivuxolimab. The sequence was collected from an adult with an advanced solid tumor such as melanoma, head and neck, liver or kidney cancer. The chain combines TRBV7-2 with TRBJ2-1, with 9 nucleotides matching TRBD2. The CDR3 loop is CASSLTSGYNEQFF. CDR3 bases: TGTGCCAGCAGCTTGACTAGCGGTTACAATGAGCAGTTCTTC.